This T cell receptor (beta chain) was documented in a study of T cells after yellow fever vaccination. Study overall: Low-cell-number fractions underwent preparation using SMART-Seq v4 Ultra Low Input. Whole-study results and caveats: Abundant clonotypes from the bulk population could have been carried over as contaminants into FACS-sorted repertoires. Researchers noted that a small share of clonotypes showed up in both CD4 and CD8 compartments.

This clonotype was recorded at least ten times. The antigen is not known. A single record per CDR3 protein comes from TCRdb applying MiXCR to the 5' RACE reads. The sample lists tens of thousands of distinct CDR3 sequences, around 7% occurring once. This specimen was CD8+ T cells sorted from PBMCs, taken roughly 10 days after the first yellow fever vaccination. The sequence was collected from a man aged 18-30 years who received the YFV17D yellow fever vaccine.

The chain's CDR3 is CSVEVGSRYGYTF. CDR3 DNA: TGCAGCGTTGAAGTGGGTAGTAGGTATGGCTACACCTTC. The rearrangement uses TRBV29-1 and TRBJ1-2; D is unresolved. Germline CDR1 reads SQVTM; CDR2 reads ANQGSEA. The CDR3 contains 13 residues. V was trimmed by 1 base and J by 5 bases, leaving 11 bases between them.